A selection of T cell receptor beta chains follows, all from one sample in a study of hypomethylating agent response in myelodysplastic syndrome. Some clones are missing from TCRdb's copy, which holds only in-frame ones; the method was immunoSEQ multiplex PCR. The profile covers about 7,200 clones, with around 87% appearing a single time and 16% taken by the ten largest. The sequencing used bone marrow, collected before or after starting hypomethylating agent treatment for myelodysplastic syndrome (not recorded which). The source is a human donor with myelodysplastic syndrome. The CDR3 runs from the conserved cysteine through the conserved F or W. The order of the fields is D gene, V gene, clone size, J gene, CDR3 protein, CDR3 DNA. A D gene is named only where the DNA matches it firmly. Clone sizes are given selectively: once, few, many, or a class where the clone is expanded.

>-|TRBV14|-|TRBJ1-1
CASSPTKRKSMNTEAFF
TGTGCCAGCAGCCCCACCAAAAGGAAGTCCATGAACACTGAAGCTTTCTTT
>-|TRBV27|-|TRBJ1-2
CASSALNRQGNYGYTF
TGTGCCAGCAGTGCCCTAAATAGGCAGGGTAACTATGGCTACACCTTC
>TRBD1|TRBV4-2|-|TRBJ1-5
CASSQDPTGADNQPQHF
TGTGCCAGCAGCCAAGACCCCACAGGGGCCGACAATCAGCCCCAGCATTTT
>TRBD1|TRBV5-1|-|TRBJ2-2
CASSLGQGVTGELFF
TGCGCCAGCAGCTTGGGACAGGGGGTCACCGGGGAGCTGTTTTTT
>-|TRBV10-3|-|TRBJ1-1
CAISDIVTVAFF
TGTGCCATCAGTGATATTGTGACAGTAGCTTTCTTT
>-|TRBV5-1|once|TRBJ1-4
CASSREPDLNEKLFF
TGCGCCAGCAGCCGCGAACCGGACCTTAATGAAAAACTGTTTTTT
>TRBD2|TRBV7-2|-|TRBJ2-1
CASSPLAGDHNEQFF
TGTGCCAGCAGCCCACTAGCGGGGGATCACAATGAGCAGTTCTTC
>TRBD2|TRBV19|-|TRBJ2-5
CASSSIAGGSRETQYF
TGTGCCAGTAGCTCTATAGCGGGGGGGAGTAGAGAGACCCAGTACTTC
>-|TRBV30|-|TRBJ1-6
CAWSDSPGPLHF
TGTGCCTGGAGTGACTCCCCGGGACCCCTCCACTTT
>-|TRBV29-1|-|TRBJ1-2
CSVEVGEGAWNGYTF
TGCAGCGTTGAAGTTGGCGAGGGCGCATGGAATGGCTACACCTTC
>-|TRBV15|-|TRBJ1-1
CATSRGETPNTEAFF
TGTGCCACCAGCAGAGGAGAGACTCCGAACACTGAAGCTTTCTTT
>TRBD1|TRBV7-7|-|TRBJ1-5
CASSFWTGTGNQPQHF
TGTGCTAGCAGCTTTTGGACAGGGACGGGCAATCAGCCCCAGCATTTT
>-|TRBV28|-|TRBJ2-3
CASSPQRGVVDTQYF
TGTGCCAGCAGTCCCCAGCGAGGGGTTGTAGATACGCAGTATTTT
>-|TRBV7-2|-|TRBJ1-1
CASSSRESPGVEAFF
TGTGCCAGCAGCTCACGGGAGTCCCCGGGCGTTGAAGCTTTCTTT
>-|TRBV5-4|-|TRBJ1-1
CASTQGPVNTEAFF
TGTGCCAGCACCCAGGGTCCAGTGAACACTGAAGCTTTCTTT
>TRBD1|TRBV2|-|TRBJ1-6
CASVPGQGLNSPLHF
TGTGCCAGCGTTCCGGGACAGGGTCTCAATTCACCCCTCCACTTT
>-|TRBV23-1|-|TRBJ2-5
CASSRDEKETQYF
TGCGCCAGCAGTCGGGACGAGAAAGAGACCCAGTACTTC
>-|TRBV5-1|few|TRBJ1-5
CASSLDAGYSNQPQHF
TGCGCCAGCAGCTTGGATGCGGGATATAGCAATCAGCCCCAGCATTTT
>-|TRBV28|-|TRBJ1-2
CASSWDYSKGGRKNYGYTF
TGTGCCAGCAGTTGGGATTACAGCAAAGGAGGGAGGAAGAACTATGGCTACACCTTC
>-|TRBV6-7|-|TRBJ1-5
CASTSSHGGWGLEPQHF
TGTGCCAGCACCTCCTCCCACGGAGGTTGGGGTTTGGAGCCCCAGCATTTT
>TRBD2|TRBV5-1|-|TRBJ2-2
CASSFGLADTGELFF
TGCGCCAGCAGCTTCGGCCTAGCGGACACCGGGGAGCTGTTTTTT
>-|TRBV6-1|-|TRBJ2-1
CASRRAEIYNEQFF
TGTGCCAGCAGGAGGGCCGAGATCTACAATGAGCAGTTCTTC
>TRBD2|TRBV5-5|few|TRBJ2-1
CASSLFTSGGARSNEQFF
TGTGCCAGCAGCTTATTCACTAGCGGGGGGGCCCGTAGTAATGAGCAGTTCTTC
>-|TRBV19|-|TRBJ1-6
CASSIEGDNSPLHF
TGTGCCAGTAGTATAGAAGGAGATAATTCACCCCTCCACTTT
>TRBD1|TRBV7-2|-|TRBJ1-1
CASRSRTGGRNTEAFF
TGTGCCAGCAGATCTCGGACAGGGGGCAGGAACACTGAAGCTTTCTTT
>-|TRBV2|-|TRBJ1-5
CASSRANGNQPQHF
TGTGCCAGCAGCCGGGCTAATGGCAATCAGCCCCAGCATTTT
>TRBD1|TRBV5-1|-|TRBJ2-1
CASSLGTGVNEQFF
TGCGCCAGCAGCTTGGGGACAGGGGTTAATGAGCAGTTCTTC
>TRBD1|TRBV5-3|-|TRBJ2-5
CARSSPGQGAGETQYF
TGTGCCAGAAGCTCTCCGGGACAGGGGGCGGGAGAGACCCAGTACTTC
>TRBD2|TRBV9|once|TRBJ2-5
CASSAELAGGRETQYF
TGTGCCAGCAGCGCTGAACTAGCGGGGGGGAGAGAGACCCAGTACTTC
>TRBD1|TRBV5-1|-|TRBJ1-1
CASSLRQGGRNTEAFF
TGCGCCAGCAGCTTGAGGCAGGGGGGTCGGAACACTGAAGCTTTCTTT
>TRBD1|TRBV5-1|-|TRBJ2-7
CASSRTGIEEQYF
TGCGCCAGCAGCCGGACAGGTATAGAAGAGCAGTACTTC
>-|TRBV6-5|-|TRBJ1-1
CASSYSDRNTEAFF
TGTGCCAGCAGTTACTCCGACAGGAACACTGAAGCTTTCTTT
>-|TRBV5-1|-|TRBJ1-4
CASSLARQPGEKLFF
TGCGCCAGCAGCTTGGCCCGACAGCCAGGAGAAAAACTGTTTTTT
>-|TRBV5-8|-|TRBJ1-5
CASSPGTPDQPQHF
TGTGCCAGCAGCCCAGGGACACCCGATCAGCCCCAGCATTTT
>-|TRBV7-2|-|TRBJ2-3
CASSLLEGTQYF
TGTGCCAGCAGCCTCCTGGAAGGTACGCAGTATTTT
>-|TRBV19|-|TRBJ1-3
CASSTVSGNTIYF
TGTGCCAGTAGTACAGTATCTGGAAACACCATATATTTT
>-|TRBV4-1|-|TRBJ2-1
CASSHPGSSYNEQFF
TGCGCCAGCAGCCATCCGGGGAGCTCCTACAATGAGCAGTTCTTC
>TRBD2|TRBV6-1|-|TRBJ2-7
CASSVSGPRYEQYF
TGTGCCAGCAGTGTTAGCGGGCCTCGATACGAGCAGTACTTC
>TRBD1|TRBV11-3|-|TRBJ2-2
CASSSSRGQGGELFF
TGTGCCAGCAGCTCATCCAGGGGGCAAGGCGGGGAGCTGTTTTTT
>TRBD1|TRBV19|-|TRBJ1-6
CASRKRTGTGSLENSPLHF
TGTGCCAGTAGGAAAAGAACCGGGACAGGGTCTTTGGAGAATTCACCCCTCCACTTT
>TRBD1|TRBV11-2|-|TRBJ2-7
CASSRDRGYEQYF
TGTGCCAGCAGCAGGGACAGGGGCTACGAGCAGTACTTC
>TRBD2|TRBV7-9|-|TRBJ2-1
CASSPVGLAGDEFF
TGTGCCAGCAGCCCAGTGGGGCTAGCGGGGGACGAGTTCTTC
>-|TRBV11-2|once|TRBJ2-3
CASSLIGGSTDTQYF
TGTGCCAGCAGCTTAATTGGGGGTTCCACAGATACGCAGTATTTT
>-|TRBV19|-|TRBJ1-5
CASSFREYNQPQHF
TGTGCCAGTAGTTTCAGGGAATACAATCAGCCCCAGCATTTT
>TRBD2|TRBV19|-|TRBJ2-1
CASSAGRGGYNEQFF
TGTGCCAGCTCAGCGGGGCGGGGGGGCTACAATGAGCAGTTCTTC
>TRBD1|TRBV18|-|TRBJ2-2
CASSPSTGGTNTGELFF
TGTGCCAGCTCACCGAGCACAGGGGGCACGAACACCGGGGAGCTGTTTTTT